This passage covers 20 T cell receptor beta chains from one sample sequenced in a study of T cell responses to AZD1222 COVID-19 vaccine. Libraries were prepared by immunoSEQ multiplex PCR; TCRdb keeps only in-frame clonotypes and omits some of them. The sample records 50,000 or so clones, 70% to 90% being singletons. The source material was peripheral blood, sampled 28 days after the second AZD1222 dose. The receptors here all came from an adult who received the AZD1222 COVID-19 vaccine.

Notes on this clone: Germline is not matched at one junction end, which may reflect a read error. The chain combines TRBV27 with TRBJ2-7; D might be TRBD1 (6 bases). Germline V CDR1 and CDR2: MNHEY, SMNVEV (reference sequence). The CDR3 totals 15 residues. The CDR3 bases are TGTGCCAACAGTTCAGGACAGAAGAGGAGGTACGAGCAGTACTTC. This sequence encodes CANSSGQKRRYEQYF.

This chain joins TRBV4-3 and TRBJ1-2, with D possibly matching TRBD1 (5 bases). V was clipped by 1 base and J by 4 bases, with 13 bases between them. There are 15 residues in the CDR3. CDR1 and CDR2 from the germline V gene are LGHNA and YSLEER. CDR3 loop: CASSQVQVYGYGYTF. DNA for the CDR3: TGCGCCAGCAGCCAAGTACAGGTGTACGGCTATGGCTACACCTTC.

This clone occurred a few times. This rearrangement joins TRBV27 to TRBJ2-7; 11 bases match TRBD2. The CDR3 sequence is 19 residues long. Trimming cost V 4 bases and J 0 bases; bases outside gene matches: 14. Germline V gene sequence: CDR1 MNHEY, CDR2 SMNVEV (reference sequence). CDR3: CASSWAPSNSGRDSYEQYF. CDR3 sequence (DNA): TGTGCCAGCAGTTGGGCACCTTCAAATAGCGGGAGGGACTCCTACGAGCAGTACTTC.

The V call is TRBV4-1, the J call TRBJ2-1, with 9 bases identical to TRBD1. The germline V gene encodes CDR1 MGHRA and CDR2 YSYEKL. With 3 bases clipped from V and 4 bases from J, the junction kept 7 bases outside the gene matches. This CDR3 comprises 16 residues. CDR3 nucleotide sequence: TGCGCCAGCAGCCAGAGGCGGACAGGGGAATACAATGAGCAGTTCTTC. It is translated as CASSQRRTGEYNEQFF.

The rearrangement uses TRBV5-1 and TRBJ1-1; 7 bases are a match to TRBD1. V was pared by 4 bases and J by 1 base, with 10 bases of the junction left unmatched. This CDR3 contains 16 residues. CDR1 SGHRS and CDR2 YFSETQ come from the germline V gene. The DNA for the CDR3 is TGCGCCAGCAGCGCGGGAAGGACAGGACCGAACACTGAAGCTTTCTTT. Translated: CASSAGRTGPNTEAFF.

The genes are TRBV4-1 and TRBJ1-5; a weak D match, TRBD1 (5 bases). V was cut by 1 base and J by 4 bases, with 20 bases left in between. Germline V lookup: CDR1 MGHRA, CDR2 YSYEKL. The CDR3 spans 18 residues. The CDR3 DNA follows: TGCGCCAGCAGCCAAGCCTACGCTCCGGGGGTAGGGAATCAGCCCCAGCATTTT. This translates into CASSQAYAPGVGNQPQHF.

This clone has a single count. The gene calls are TRBV20-1 and TRBJ1-1; D remains ambiguous. The CDR3 sequence is 11 residues long. CDR1 and CDR2 (germline): DFQATT, SNEGSKA (reference sequence). Trimming took 5 bases from V and 3 from J, leaving 7 bases between them. This CDR3 is CSAVSYTEAFF. DNA for the CDR3: TGCAGTGCTGTGTCATACACTGAAGCTTTCTTT.

V is TRBV5-1 and J is TRBJ1-1; TRBD1 might be the D (5 bases). The length of the CDR3 is 17 residues. V lost 2 bases and J 0 bases, leaving 17 bases between the germline ends. Germline loops: CDR1 SGHRS, CDR2 YFSETQ. The CDR3: CASSFEIGAGLNTEAFF. The DNA of the CDR3 is TGCGCCAGCAGCTTCGAGATAGGGGCGGGATTGAACACTGAAGCTTTCTTT. Full variable domain (outside the CDR3, taken from reference TRBV5-1 and TRBJ1-1): KAGVTQTPRYLIKTRGQQVTLSCSPISGHRSVSWYQQTPGQGLQFLFEYFSETQRNKGNFPGRFSGRQFSNSRSEMNVSTLELGDSALYLCASSFEIGAGLNTEAFFGQGTRLTVV.

The V and J genes are TRBV5-6 and TRBJ1-1; possible D gene TRBD1, 5 bases. Germline V gene data show CDR1 as SGHDT and CDR2 as YYEEEE. This CDR3 comprises 12 residues. Trimming took off 2 bases at V and 8 bases at J, with 10 bases between the two ends. Here the CDR3 DNA reads TGTGCCAGCAGCTTTACCGGGGCCGAAGCTTTCTTT. Its protein product is CASSFTGAEAFF.

V gene TRBV6-2 or TRBV6-3 combines with J gene TRBJ1-2; 8 bases agree with TRBD1. This CDR3 is built from 13 residues. Looked up from germline, CDR1 is MNHEY and CDR2 is SVGEGT. V lost 3 bases and J lost 7; bases outside the gene matches: 4. The CDR3 reads CASSYQGALGYTF. The CDR3 nucleotides read TGTGCCAGCAGTTATCAGGGGGCGCTTGGCTACACCTTC.

The chain uses TRBV4-1 and TRBJ2-7; D is ambiguous. The CDR3 loop spans 14 amino acids. Germline V gene data show CDR1 as MGHRA and CDR2 as YSYEKL. The V gene lost 0 bases and the J gene lost 6 bases, with 12 bases spanning the gap. CDR3 region: CASSQERSLGEQYF. The CDR3 DNA follows: TGCGCCAGCAGCCAAGAGCGGTCACTCGGCGAGCAGTACTTC.

This sequence joins TRBV29-1 and TRBJ2-5, with D perhaps TRBD2 (5 bases). Trimming stripped 0 bases from V and 4 bases from J, with 27 bases between. The germline V gene encodes CDR1 SQVTM and CDR2 ANQGSEA. The CDR3 sequence is 19 residues long. The CDR3 DNA is TGCAGCGTTGAAGATCTTGGGTGGGTCGACTTAGCTCGGGGAGAGACCCAGTACTTC. Translation: CSVEDLGWVDLARGETQYF.

The chain carries TRBV4-3 and TRBJ2-3; 11 bases align to TRBD2. The CDR3 is 18 amino acids. V lost 0 bases and J lost 2; bases outside the gene matches: 7. The germline V gene encodes CDR1 LGHNA and CDR2 YSLEER. CDR3 loop: CASSQELAGAGITDTQYF. As DNA, the CDR3 is TGCGCCAGCAGCCAAGAACTAGCGGGAGCCGGGATCACAGATACGCAGTATTTT.

This rearrangement joins TRBV12-5 to TRBJ1-6; D gene uncertain. The CDR3 is made up of 16 amino acids. Trimming stripped 4 bases from V and 4 bases from J, with 14 bases between. From germline, CDR1 is LGHNT and CDR2 FRNRAP. The chain's CDR3 is CASGSEGARYNSPLHF. The CDR3 coding sequence is TGTGCTAGTGGTTCCGAGGGCGCCCGATATAATTCACCCCTCCACTTT.

This chain links TRBV5-1 with TRBJ1-5, with no clear D. The CDR3 has 13 amino acids. Trimming removed 0 bases from V and 7 bases from J, with 8 bases in between. Germline V gene sequence: CDR1 SGHRS, CDR2 YFSETQ. The CDR3 reads CASSLGVGQPQHF. As DNA, the CDR3 is TGCGCCAGCAGCTTGGGGGTAGGGCAGCCCCAGCATTTT.

The chain combines TRBV28 with TRBJ1-2; no definite D call. Per germline, CDR1 MDHEN and CDR2 SYDVKM. The CDR3 spans 12 residues. V lost 2 bases and J lost 11, with 12 bases in between. CDR3 nucleotides: TGTGCCAGCAGTTTAAGTTACCGGGATTACACCTTC. Translation gives CASSLSYRDYTF.

The rearrangement joins TRBV9 to TRBJ1-1; no clear D gene. Deletions cut 3 bases from V and 7 bases from J, with 7 bases between. Germline CDR1 SGDLS, CDR2 YYNGEE. The CDR3 runs to 11 residues. The CDR3 region is CASSGGSEAFF. DNA for the CDR3: TGTGCCAGCAGCGGGGGTAGTGAAGCTTTCTTT.

The chain has TRBV11-2 and TRBJ2-5; D is possibly TRBD1 or TRBD2 (5 bases each). Germline V gives CDR1 SGHAT, CDR2 FQNNGV. The CDR3 contains 15 residues. The V gene lost 7 bases and the J gene lost 5 bases, with 20 bases spanning the gap. The CDR3 DNA is TGTGCCAGCACCTCCAGAACGGGGCTTGGGGAGACCCAGTACTTC. The encoded protein is CASTSRTGLGETQYF.

In this sample, this clone turned up once. The rearrangement links TRBV5-1 to TRBJ2-2; the D gene is possibly TRBD2 (5 bases). CDR3 size: 15 residues. Germline CDR1 and CDR2: SGHRS and YFSETQ. Trimming pared 4 bases from V and 3 bases from J, leaving 13 bases between. The CDR3 DNA follows: TGCGCCAGCAGCCCTCGGACGGGGTACACCGGGGAGCTGTTTTTT. It yields the protein CASSPRTGYTGELFF.

This clone was detected only a few times. The chain employs TRBV4-3 and TRBJ2-7; TRBD1 aligns across 8 bases. V gave up 11 bases and J gave up 0 bases; unmatched junction bases: 6. There are 13 residues in the CDR3. In germline, CDR1 is LGHNA, CDR2 YSLEER. CDR3 sequence (DNA): TGCGCCGCTAAGACAGGGGACTCCTACGAGCAGTACTTC. Amino acids: CAAKTGDSYEQYF.